The clone carrying this TCR beta chain was picked up many times. Its antigen is currently unknown. CDR1 is DFQATT and CDR2 is SNEGSKA in the germline V gene (reference sequence). There are 13 residues in the CDR3. Trimming pared 7 bases from V and 4 bases from J, leaving 14 bases between. These data belong to a study of T cells after yellow fever vaccination. The overall study: In the case of low-cell-number fractions, SMART-Seq v4 Ultra Low Input was used for preparation. Regarding the study as a whole: One caveat is that FACS-sorted repertoires could contain abundant clonotypes contaminating from the bulk population.

The authors made TCR cDNA by 5'RACE template switching, adding a universal primer site and UMIs. TCRdb reprocessed the 5' RACE reads with MiXCR, giving one entry per CDR3 protein. The data contain 150,000 to 200,000 distinct CDR3 sequences, 6% to 7.5% of them singletons. The sequencing used CD4+ T cells sorted from PBMCs, collected less than 6 days after the first yellow fever vaccination. J is TRBJ2-1 and V is TRBV20-1; a weak D match, TRBD2 (6 bases). The clonotype comes from a man aged 18 to 29 who received the YFV17D yellow fever vaccine. The CDR3 region has the DNA TGCAGTGTCCCCTCTCGGGGGTACAATGAGCAGTTCTTC. Translating gives CSVPSRGYNEQFF.